The clone carrying this T cell receptor (beta chain) was seen many times. The data originate from a study of regulatory T cells in long-lasting Graves disease. Construction of the TCR beta libraries employed iRepertoire HTBI primers in conjunction with Arm-PCR of CDR3 regions. TCRdb re-derived calls from the multiplex PCR reads in MiXCR, one entry per CDR3 protein. The data contain some 420,000 distinct CDR3 sequences, 20% to 25% of them singletons. CDR1 and CDR2 (germline): SEHNR, FQNEAQ (reference sequence). This CDR3 region has 13 residues. Trimming cost V 5 bases and J 7 bases, with 15 bases left between them. Indicated time point: persistent/refractory GD, antithyroid drugs over 5 years with positive TRAb. The TCR library was made from RNA extracted from PBMCs.

This TCR was sampled from a female donor with Graves disease. The sample here was peripheral blood mononuclear cells (PBMCs), taken when the disease was refractory, from a patient treated with antithyroid drugs. V usage is TRBV7-9 and J usage is TRBJ2-7; a weak D match, TRBD2 (5 bases). The CDR3 sequence: CASSEDSQWEQYF. CDR3 nucleotide sequence: TGTGCCAGCAGCGAGGACTCCCAATGGGAGCAGTACTTC.